These 11 T cell receptor beta chains were all obtained from the same sample, sequenced in a study of cytomegalovirus exposure and HLA in healthy donors. PCR used 60 Vbeta primers and 13 Jbeta primers. Clones were read by immunoSEQ multiplex PCR, and TCRdb kept only the in-frame ones, dropping some. The sample totals 20,000 to 25,000 clones. Sequencing used PBMCs. The receptors come from a man aged 55-75 years in good health and CMV-seropositive.

The V gene is TRBV29-1, the J gene TRBJ2-7, with D possibly TRBD2 on 5 matching bases. CDR1 and CDR2 (germline): SQVTM, ANQGSEA. The germline V and J ends were trimmed by 5 bases and 2 bases, with 13 bases remaining between them. The CDR3 runs 13 residues. The DNA of the CDR3 is TGCAGCGTTCGGCCCGCCGGGGCCTACGAGCAGTACTTC. Its translation is CSVRPAGAYEQYF.

This chain uses TRBV29-1 with TRBJ2-7, with 7 bases matching TRBD2. The J segment lost 2 bases and the V segment lost 7 bases, leaving 14 bases of the junction unmatched. This CDR3 has 15 residues. The V gene's germline CDR1 is SQVTM and CDR2 ANQGSEA. The CDR3 DNA is TGCAGCGCTGCCCCAGCGGGATCGAGCGCCTACGAGCAGTACTTC. It yields the protein CSAAPAGSSAYEQYF.

V and J are TRBV10-1 and TRBJ1-1; no definite D call. Germline-derived CDR1 and CDR2 are WNHNN and SYGVQD (reference sequence). V gave up 5 bases and J gave up 1 base, with 11 bases separating them. The CDR3 extends over 14 amino acids. This CDR3 reads CASSKNSENTEAFF. As DNA, the CDR3 is TGCGCCAGCAGTAAAAACTCCGAGAACACTGAAGCTTTCTTT.

V usage is TRBV10-3 and J usage is TRBJ1-2, with TRBD1 identical over 9 bases. V trimming: 7 bases; J trimming: 3 bases; junction bases outside the gene matches: 6. The CDR3 contains 14 residues. CDR1 is ENHRY and CDR2 is SYGVKD in the germline V gene. Here the CDR3 DNA reads TGTGCCATCACTGGACAGGGGTACGACTATGGCTACACCTTC. It specifies CAITGQGYDYGYTF.

V is TRBV5-6 and J is TRBJ1-1; 7 bases match TRBD1. The V gene's germline CDR1 is SGHDT and CDR2 YYEEEE. This CDR3 has 13 amino acids. Trimming removed 4 bases from V and 11 bases from J; junction bases left unmatched: 11. CDR3 bases: TGTGCCAGCAGCCGGGTCACAGGGGCAGGGGCTTTCTTT. Translating it yields CASSRVTGAGAFF.

The J gene is TRBJ2-7, the V gene TRBV19, with a tentative D call TRBD1 (5 bases). The V gene lost 8 bases and the J gene lost 0 bases, with 11 bases spanning the gap. CDR3 size: 13 residues. Germline assignment: CDR1 LNHDA and CDR2 SQIVND (reference sequence). CDR3 sequence: CASGKGVSYEQYF. In DNA form, the CDR3 reads TGTGCCAGTGGGAAAGGGGTCTCCTACGAGCAGTACTTC.

The V and J genes are TRBV30 and TRBJ1-1; D is possibly TRBD1 (6 bases). The CDR3 has 13 residues. The germline V gene encodes CDR1 GTSNPN and CDR2 SVGIG (reference sequence). Trimming cost V 0 bases and J 9 bases, with 14 bases left between them. The CDR3 loop reads CAWSVGGGIKAFF. CDR3 nucleotides: TGTGCCTGGAGTGTAGGGGGGGGGATAAAAGCTTTCTTT.

This chain links TRBV13 with TRBJ2-1; TRBD2 matches 8 bases. Trimming removed 0 bases from V and 5 bases from J; junction bases left unmatched: 3. Germline assignment: CDR1 PRHDT and CDR2 FYEKMQ (reference sequence). The CDR3 extends over 15 amino acids. Here the CDR3 reads CASSLGGRADNEQFF. CDR3 nucleotide sequence: TGTGCCAGCAGCTTAGGCGGGAGGGCCGACAATGAGCAGTTCTTC.

This chain uses TRBV5-1 with TRBJ1-2; 7 bases fit TRBD1. The CDR3 has 16 amino acids. Looked up from germline, CDR1 is SGHRS and CDR2 is YFSETQ. J was trimmed by 4 bases and V by 4 bases; bases with no gene match: 13. CDR3 protein: CASSPGTAPLGYGYTF. CDR3 DNA sequence: TGCGCCAGCAGCCCCGGGACAGCACCGCTTGGCTATGGCTACACCTTC.

On this clone: The same CDR3 is also encoded by other DNA sequences in this sample. This chain links TRBV4-1 with TRBJ2-3; no reliable D call. The CDR3 loop spans 13 amino acids. Looked up from germline, CDR1 is MGHRA and CDR2 is YSYEKL. Trimming removed 1 base at V and 1 base at J, with 3 bases between. The CDR3 region is CASSQVGTDTQYF. The CDR3 DNA is TGCGCCAGCAGCCAAGTAGGCACAGATACGCAGTATTTT.

The rearrangement uses TRBV7-9 and TRBJ2-5; TRBD2 is a possible D gene (6 bases). V dropped 5 bases and J dropped 11 bases, with 18 bases sitting between them. CDR1 is SEHNR and CDR2 is FQNEAQ in the germline V gene (reference sequence). The CDR3 loop spans 13 amino acids. CDR3 in DNA: TGTGCCAGCAGCCCCCCCTCCAGGGAGGAGCAGTACTTC. Its protein product is CASSPPSREEQYF.